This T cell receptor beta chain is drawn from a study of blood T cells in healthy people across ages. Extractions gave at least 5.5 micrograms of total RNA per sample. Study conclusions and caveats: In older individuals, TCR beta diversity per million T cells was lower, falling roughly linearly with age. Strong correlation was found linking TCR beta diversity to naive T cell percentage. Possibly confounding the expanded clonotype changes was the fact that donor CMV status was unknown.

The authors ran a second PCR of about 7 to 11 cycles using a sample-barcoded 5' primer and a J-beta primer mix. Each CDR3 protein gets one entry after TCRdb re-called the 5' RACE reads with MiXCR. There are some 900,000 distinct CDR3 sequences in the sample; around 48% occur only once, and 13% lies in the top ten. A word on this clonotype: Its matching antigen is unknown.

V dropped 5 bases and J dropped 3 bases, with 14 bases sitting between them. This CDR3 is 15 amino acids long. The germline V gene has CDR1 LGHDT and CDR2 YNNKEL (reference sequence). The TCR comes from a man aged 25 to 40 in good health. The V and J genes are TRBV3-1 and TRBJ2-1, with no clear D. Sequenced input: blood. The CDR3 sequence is CASSADPNLYNEQFF. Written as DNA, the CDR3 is TGTGCCAGCAGCGCCGATCCAAATCTCTACAATGAGCAGTTCTTC.